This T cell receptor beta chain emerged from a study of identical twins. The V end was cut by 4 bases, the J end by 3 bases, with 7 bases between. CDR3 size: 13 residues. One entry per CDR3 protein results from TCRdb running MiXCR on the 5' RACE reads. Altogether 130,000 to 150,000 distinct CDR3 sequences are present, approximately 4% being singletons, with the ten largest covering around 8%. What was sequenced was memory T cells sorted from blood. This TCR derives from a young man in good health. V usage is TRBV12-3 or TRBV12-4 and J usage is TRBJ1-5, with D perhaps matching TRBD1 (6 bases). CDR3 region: CASSWTDNQPQHF. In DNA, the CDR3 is TGTGCCAGCAGTTGGACAGACAATCAGCCCCAGCATTTT.